This T cell receptor beta chain stems from a study of Graves' ophthalmopathy and Graves' hyperthyroidism. The V end was cut by 5 bases, the J end by 3 bases, with 8 bases between. The length of the CDR3 is 12 residues. The V gene's germline CDR1 is SGHVS and CDR2 FNYEAQ. In this sample, this clonotype turned up many times. RNA transcripts were the template, and TCR beta CDR3 regions were amplified from them. RT-PCR in the first round used HTBI primers; a second-round multiplex PCR followed. TCRdb passed the multiplex PCR reads through MiXCR, listing each CDR3 protein once. There are a few hundred thousand distinct CDR3 sequences in the sample; about 17% occur only once, and 2.4% lies in the top ten.

The receptor was derived from an adult woman with stable Graves' hyperthyroidism. Sequenced: peripheral blood. The chain uses TRBV7-6 and TRBJ2-7; D call uncertain. The DNA of the CDR3 is TGTGCCAGCAGCCCCAACGACTACGAGCAGTACTTC. It specifies CASSPNDYEQYF.